This TCR beta chain was sequenced in a study of T cells in Graves' hyperthyroidism and ophthalmopathy. On the study more broadly: Before treatment of any kind, peripheral blood was taken at initial diagnosis. Findings and caveats of the study: Clonotypes that were expanded in thyroid above 0.001 mostly appeared in blood too.

On this clonotype: Its antigen is as yet unknown.

The CDR3 has 12 amino acids. Germline V gene sequence: CDR1 GTSNPN, CDR2 SVGIG (reference sequence). V shed 0 bases and J shed 3 bases, with 4 bases lying between them. RNA transcripts yielded amplified TCR beta CDR3 regions. HTBI primers were the set used in a first-round RT-PCR of the TCR CDR3. Each CDR3 protein is one row after TCRdb ran MiXCR on the multiplex PCR reads. The sample lists some 300,000 distinct CDR3 sequences; about 14% were seen once. Extraction of PBMCs used 9 to 10 ml of fresh peripheral blood. This chain connects TRBV30 to TRBJ2-3; D remains unclear. The sequenced sample consisted of blood. The sequence derives from a woman under 40 with Graves' hyperthyroidism that later progressed to Graves' ophthalmopathy. The CDR3 DNA sequence: TGTGCCTGGAGTGTACTGACAGATACGCAGTATTTT. Residues: CAWSVLTDTQYF.